This is a list of T cell receptor beta chains from one sample in a study of blood T cell repertoires in COVID-19. Measured with immunoSEQ multiplex PCR; TCRdb has only the in-frame clones, and not every one. This table has fewer than 700,000 clones, 85% to 90% appearing once. Material for sequencing was peripheral blood. The source of these receptors is a woman aged 50 to 60 with COVID-19, enrolled during active disease. Each CDR3 is given with its conserved first and last residue. Fields, in order: J gene, V gene, D gene, clone size, CDR3 protein, CDR3 DNA. A D gene is named only where the DNA matches it firmly. Expanded clones are given a class, and other clones once, few, many or no size at all.

>TRBJ1-5|TRBV28|NA|NA
CASREGRQPQHF
TGTGCCAGCAGGGAGGGACGGCAGCCCCAGCATTTT
>TRBJ2-5|TRBV18|NA|NA
CASSHPTASQETQYF
TGTGCCAGCTCACACCCGACAGCCAGCCAAGAGACCCAGTACTTC
>TRBJ1-2|TRBV1|NA|NA
CTSSQVSGGQGCGGYTF
TGCACCAGCAGCCAAGTATCAGGGGGACAGGGGTGTGGTGGCTACACCTTC
>TRBJ1-3|TRBV11-2|NA|NA
CASSPRGDGNTIYF
TGTGCCAGCAGCCCTCGGGGAGATGGAAACACCATATATTTT
>TRBJ1-4|TRBV18|NA|NA
CASSPPAAEKLFF
TGTGCCAGCTCACCACCGGCGGCTGAAAAACTGTTTTTT
>TRBJ2-7|TRBV6-5|NA|NA
CASSFSLAYEQYF
TGTGCCAGCAGTTTCTCCCTAGCCTACGAGCAGTACTTC
>TRBJ2-5|TRBV7-9|TRBD2|NA
CASSRTSGGWETQYF
TGTGCCAGCAGTCGGACTAGCGGGGGGTGGGAGACCCAGTACTTC
>TRBJ1-2|TRBV9|NA|NA
CASSVVGGWSHGYTF
TGTGCCAGCAGCGTAGTAGGGGGTTGGAGCCATGGCTACACCTTC
>TRBJ2-6|TRBV21-1|NA|NA
CASIVGVRELHSGANVLTF
TGTGCCAGCATCGTGGGTGTTCGGGAACTCCACTCTGGGGCCAACGTCCTGACTTTC
>TRBJ2-5|TRBV7-2|TRBD2|NA
CASSLRPLYAGEQETQYF
TGTGCCAGCAGCTTACGGCCTTTGTATGCGGGGGAGCAAGAGACCCAGTACTTC
>TRBJ2-7|TRBV5-4|NA|few
CASSLDRGKYEQYF
TGTGCCAGCAGCTTGGATAGGGGTAAATACGAGCAGTACTTC